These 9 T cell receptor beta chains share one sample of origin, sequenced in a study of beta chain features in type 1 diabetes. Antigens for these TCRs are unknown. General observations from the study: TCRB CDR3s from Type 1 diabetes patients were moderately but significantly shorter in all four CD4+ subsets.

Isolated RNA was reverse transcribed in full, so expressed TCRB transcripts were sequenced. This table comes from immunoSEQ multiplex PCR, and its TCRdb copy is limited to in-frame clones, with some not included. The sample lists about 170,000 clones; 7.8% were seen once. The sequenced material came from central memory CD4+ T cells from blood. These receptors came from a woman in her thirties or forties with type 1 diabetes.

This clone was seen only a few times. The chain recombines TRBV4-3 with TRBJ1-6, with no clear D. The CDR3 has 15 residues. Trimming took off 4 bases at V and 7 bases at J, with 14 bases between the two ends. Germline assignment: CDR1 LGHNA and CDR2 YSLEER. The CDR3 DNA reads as TGCGCCAGCAGCCCGGGAGGCGGATCGAATTCACCCCTCCACTTT. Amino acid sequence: CASSPGGGSNSPLHF.

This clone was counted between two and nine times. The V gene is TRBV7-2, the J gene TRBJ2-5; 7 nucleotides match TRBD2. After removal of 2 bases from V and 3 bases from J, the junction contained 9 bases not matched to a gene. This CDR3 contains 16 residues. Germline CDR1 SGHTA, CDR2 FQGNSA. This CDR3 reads CASSLLYLAGEETQYF. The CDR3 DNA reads TGTGCCAGCAGCTTATTATACTTGGCGGGGGAAGAGACCCAGTACTTC.

The CDR3 loop reads CASSLRRTLGYMPQHF. The CDR3 nucleotides read TGTGCCAGCAGTTTACGGAGGACCCTGGGTTATATGCCCCAGCATTTT. The chain combines TRBV27 with TRBJ1-5; D uncertain. The V gene lost 2 bases and the J gene lost 9 bases, with 20 bases spanning the gap. The length of the CDR3 is 16 residues. Germline CDR1 is MNHEY and CDR2 is SMNVEV (reference sequence).

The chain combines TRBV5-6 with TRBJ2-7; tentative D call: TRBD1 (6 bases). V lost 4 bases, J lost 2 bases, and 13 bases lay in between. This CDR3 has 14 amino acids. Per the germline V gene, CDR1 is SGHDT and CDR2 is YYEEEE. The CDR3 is CASSLRAGAYEQYF. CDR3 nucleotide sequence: TGTGCCAGCAGCCTCCGGGCAGGGGCCTACGAGCAGTACTTC.

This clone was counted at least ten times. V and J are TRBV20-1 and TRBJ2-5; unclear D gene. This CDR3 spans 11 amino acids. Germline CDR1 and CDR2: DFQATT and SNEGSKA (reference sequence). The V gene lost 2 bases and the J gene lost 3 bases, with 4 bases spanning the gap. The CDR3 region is CSARPEETQYF. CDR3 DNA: TGCAGTGCTAGACCCGAAGAGACCCAGTACTTC.

CDR3 coding DNA: TGTGCCAGCAGCTGGGGACAAACTAGCACAGATACGCAGTATTTT. Protein sequence: CASSWGQTSTDTQYF. The chain combines TRBV7-2 with TRBJ2-3; possibly TRBD1 for D (6 bases). The CDR3 spans 15 residues. CDR1 is SGHTA and CDR2 is FQGNSA in the germline V gene. With 4 bases removed from V and 0 bases from J, the gap between germline ends came to 11 bases.

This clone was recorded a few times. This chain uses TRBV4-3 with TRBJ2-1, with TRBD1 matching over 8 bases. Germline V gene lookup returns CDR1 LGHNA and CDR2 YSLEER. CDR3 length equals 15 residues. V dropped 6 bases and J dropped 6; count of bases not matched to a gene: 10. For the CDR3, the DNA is TGCGCCAGCAGTCAGGACAGGGTCGAGGTCAATGAGCAGTTCTTC. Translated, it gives CASSQDRVEVNEQFF.

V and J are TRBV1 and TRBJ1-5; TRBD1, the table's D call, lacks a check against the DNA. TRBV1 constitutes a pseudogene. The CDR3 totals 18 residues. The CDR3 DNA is TGCACCAGCAGCCAACTGTCCGGACAGGGACATAGCAATCAGCCCCAGCATTTT. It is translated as CTSSQLSGQGHSNQPQHF.

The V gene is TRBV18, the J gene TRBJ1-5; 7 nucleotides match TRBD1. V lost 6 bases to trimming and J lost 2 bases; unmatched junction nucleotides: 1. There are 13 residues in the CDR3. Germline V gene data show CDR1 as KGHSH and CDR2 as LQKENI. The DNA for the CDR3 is TGTGCCAGCTCTGGGACAGGCAATCAGCCCCAGCATTTT. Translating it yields CASSGTGNQPQHF. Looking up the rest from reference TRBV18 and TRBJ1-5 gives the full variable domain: NAGVMQNPRHLVRRRGQEARLRCSPMKGHSHVYWYRQLPEEGLKFMVYLQKENIIDESGMPKERFSAEFPKEGPSILRIQQVVRGDSAAYFCASSGTGNQPQHFGDGTRLSIL.